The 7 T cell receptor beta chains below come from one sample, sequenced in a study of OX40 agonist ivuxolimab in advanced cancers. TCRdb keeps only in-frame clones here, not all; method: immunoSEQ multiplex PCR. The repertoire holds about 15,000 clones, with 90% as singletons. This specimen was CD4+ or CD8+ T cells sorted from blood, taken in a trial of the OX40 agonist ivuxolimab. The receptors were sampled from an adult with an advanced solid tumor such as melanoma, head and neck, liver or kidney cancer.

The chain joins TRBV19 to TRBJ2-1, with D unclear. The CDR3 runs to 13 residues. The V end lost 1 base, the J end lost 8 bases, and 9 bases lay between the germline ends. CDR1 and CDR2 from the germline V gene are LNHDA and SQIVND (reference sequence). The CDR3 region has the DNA TGTGCCAGTAGTATAGGCCCGAGCTATGAGCAGTTCTTC. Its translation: CASSIGPSYEQFF.

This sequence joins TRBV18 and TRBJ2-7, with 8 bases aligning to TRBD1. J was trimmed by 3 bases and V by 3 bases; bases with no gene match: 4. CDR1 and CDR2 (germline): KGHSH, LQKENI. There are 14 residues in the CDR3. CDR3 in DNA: TGTGCCAGCTCACCCCCGGACAGGGACTACGAGCAGTACTTC. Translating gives CASSPPDRDYEQYF.

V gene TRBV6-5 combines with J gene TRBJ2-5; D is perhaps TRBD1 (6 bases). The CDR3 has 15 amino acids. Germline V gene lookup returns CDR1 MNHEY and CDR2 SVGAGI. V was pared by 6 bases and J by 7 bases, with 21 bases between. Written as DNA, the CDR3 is TGTGCCAGCAGCCCGGGACACCCAAACCTCGGGACCCAGTACTTC. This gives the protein CASSPGHPNLGTQYF.

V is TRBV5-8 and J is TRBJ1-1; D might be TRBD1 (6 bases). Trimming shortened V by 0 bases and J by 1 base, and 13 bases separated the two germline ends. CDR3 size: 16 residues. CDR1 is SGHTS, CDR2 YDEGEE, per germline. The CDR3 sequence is CASSLVGPRGNTEAFF. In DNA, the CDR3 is TGTGCCAGCAGCTTGGTAGGACCCAGGGGGAACACTGAAGCTTTCTTT. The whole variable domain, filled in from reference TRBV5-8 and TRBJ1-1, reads EAGVTQSPTHLIKTRGQQATLRCSPISGHTSVYWYQQALGLGLQFLLWYDEGEERNRGNFPPRFSGRQFPNYSSELNVNALELEDSALYLCASSLVGPRGNTEAFFGQGTRLTVV.

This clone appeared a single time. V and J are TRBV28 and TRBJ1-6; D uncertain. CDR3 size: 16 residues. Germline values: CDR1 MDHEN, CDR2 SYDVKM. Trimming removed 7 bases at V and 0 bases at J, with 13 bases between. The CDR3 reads CASTLSLSSYNSPLHF. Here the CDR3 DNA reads TGTGCCAGCACCCTCAGCCTGAGCTCCTATAATTCACCCCTCCACTTT. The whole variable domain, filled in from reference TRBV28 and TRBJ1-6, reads DVKVTQSSRYLVKRTGEKVFLECVQDMDHENMFWYRQDPGLGLRLIYFSYDVKMKEKGDIPEGYSVSREKKERFSLILESASTNQTSMYLCASTLSLSSYNSPLHFGNGTRLTVT.

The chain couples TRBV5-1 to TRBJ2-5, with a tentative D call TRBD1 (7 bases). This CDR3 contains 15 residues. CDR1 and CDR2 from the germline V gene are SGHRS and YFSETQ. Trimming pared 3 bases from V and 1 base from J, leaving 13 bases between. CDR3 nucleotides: TGCGCCAGCAGCTATCTCCAGGGGGGCCAAGAGACCCAGTACTTC. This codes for CASSYLQGGQETQYF.

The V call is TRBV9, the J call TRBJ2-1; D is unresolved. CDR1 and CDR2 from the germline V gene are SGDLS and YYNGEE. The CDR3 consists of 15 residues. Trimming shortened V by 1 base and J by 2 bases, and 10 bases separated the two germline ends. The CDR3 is CASSVNGPAYNEQFF. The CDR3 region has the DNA TGTGCCAGCAGCGTAAATGGTCCAGCCTACAATGAGCAGTTCTTC.